The rows below give T cell receptor beta chains drawn from one sample of a study of vaccination and CD4 T cells after COVID-19. Antigen specificity for these receptors is unknown. TCRdb redid the calling of the PCR reads with MiXCR, one entry per CDR3 protein. The sample records about 20,000 distinct CDR3 sequences, under 60% being singletons. The sequencing used CD4+ T cells from blood, cultured in vitro, collected after SARS-CoV-2 vaccination. Every receptor here comes from a human donor who had recovered from COVID-19. CDR3s include the opening cysteine and the closing phenylalanine or tryptophan. A D gene is named only where the DNA matches it firmly. A clone size is listed for some rows: how often the clone was seen (once, few, many), or a class if it is expanded.

TRBV28,-,-,TRBJ1-1,CAISLGTEAFF,TGTGCCATCTCATTGGGCACTGAAGCTTTCTTT
TRBV28,-,-,TRBJ2-5,CASSGKGPDQETQYF,TGTGCCAGCAGTGGGAAGGGGCCTGACCAAGAGACCCAGTACTTC
TRBV19,-,TRBD2,TRBJ2-2,CASTKLAGATGELFF,TGTGCCAGCACAAAGCTAGCGGGAGCCACCGGGGAGCTGTTTTTT
TRBV7-2,-,TRBD2,TRBJ2-5,CASRSSGQETQYF,TGTGCCAGCAGAAGTAGCGGGCAAGAGACCCAGTACTTC
TRBV7-9,-,-,TRBJ1-2,CASSLFRKTNYGYTF,TGTGCCAGCAGCCTCTTCAGAAAGACGAACTATGGCTACACCTTC
TRBV7-9,-,-,TRBJ2-3,CASSRPGGPADTQYF,TGTGCCAGCAGCCGCCCAGGGGGGCCGGCAGATACGCAGTATTTT
TRBV24-1,-,TRBD1,TRBJ2-3,CATSDWGTGHSDTQYF,TGTGCCACCAGTGATTGGGGGACAGGGCACTCAGATACGCAGTATTTT
TRBV6-1,few,-,TRBJ2-7,CASRPGRGLFEQYF,TGTGCCAGCCGGCCTGGGCGGGGCCTCTTTGAGCAGTACTTC
TRBV2,-,-,TRBJ1-5,CASSRGEGYSNQPQHF,TGTGCCAGCAGCAGGGGCGAGGGATATAGCAATCAGCCCCAGCATTTT
TRBV27,-,-,TRBJ1-1,CASSSKGSRVTEAFF,TGTGCCAGCAGTTCCAAAGGGAGTAGGGTCACTGAAGCTTTCTTT
TRBV10-3,-,-,TRBJ2-7,CAISDSTKATYEQYF,TGTGCCATCAGTGACTCGACAAAAGCGACCTACGAGCAGTACTTC
TRBV6-2/TRBV6-3,-,TRBD1,TRBJ1-5,CASSRTGENQPQHF,TGTGCCAGCAGCCGGACAGGGGAAAATCAGCCCCAGCATTTT
TRBV28,-,TRBD1,TRBJ1-1,CASSAAGQAPNTEAFF,TGTGCCAGCAGTGCTGCAGGACAGGCCCCGAACACTGAAGCTTTCTTT
TRBV24-1,-,-,TRBJ2-3,CATSDSLGLATDTQYF,TGTGCCACCAGTGATTCCCTCGGGCTAGCTACAGATACGCAGTATTTT
TRBV19,-,TRBD1,TRBJ2-1,CASSKDRGMESEQFF,TGTGCCAGTAGTAAGGACAGGGGGATGGAGTCGGAGCAGTTCTTC
TRBV28,-,-,TRBJ1-2,CASSELQLGNYGYTF,TGTGCCAGCAGTGAACTCCAACTGGGGAACTATGGCTACACCTTC
TRBV6-2/TRBV6-3,-,TRBD2,TRBJ2-7,CATGGGASNEQYF,TGTGCCACCGGCGGGGGGGCTAGCAACGAGCAGTACTTC
TRBV7-2,once,-,TRBJ1-6,CASSLIPGSSYNSPLHF,TGTGCCAGCAGCTTAATCCCAGGGAGCTCCTATAATTCACCCCTCCACTTT
TRBV6-1,few,-,TRBJ1-2,CASSSDGNYGYTF,TGTGCCAGCAGCTCCGACGGAAACTATGGCTACACCTTC
TRBV7-3,-,-,TRBJ2-7,CASSRDRVDEQYF,TGTGCCAGCAGCAGAGACAGAGTCGACGAGCAGTACTTC
TRBV7-2,-,TRBD1,TRBJ2-1,CASSSRGDRGFRSEQFF,TGTGCCAGCAGCTCTCGGGGGGACAGGGGGTTTAGGAGTGAGCAGTTCTTC
TRBV19,-,-,TRBJ1-5,CASSISGFQPQHF,TGTGCCAGTAGTATATCGGGGTTTCAGCCCCAGCATTTT
TRBV7-9,-,-,TRBJ2-5,CASSLDLGQETQYF,TGTGCCAGCAGCTTAGATTTGGGCCAAGAGACCCAGTACTTC
TRBV7-8,-,TRBD1,TRBJ2-7,CASSLGGQGKGEQYF,TGTGCCAGCAGCTTAGGGGGACAGGGGAAGGGCGAGCAGTACTTC
TRBV11-2,-,-,TRBJ1-1,CASSLEGGEKEAFF,TGTGCCAGCAGCTTGGAAGGCGGCGAGAAAGAAGCTTTCTTT
TRBV5-5,-,TRBD2,TRBJ2-1,CASSPQWGGSYNEQFF,TGTGCCAGCAGCCCCCAGTGGGGGGGCTCCTACAATGAGCAGTTCTTC
TRBV19,-,-,TRBJ2-2,CATSLAGIDTGELFF,TGTGCCACCTCACTGGCAGGGATCGACACCGGGGAGCTGTTTTTT
TRBV11-3,-,TRBD2,TRBJ2-1,CASSPGLAGGGEQFF,TGTGCCAGCAGCCCGGGACTAGCGGGAGGGGGGGAGCAGTTCTTC
TRBV2,few,TRBD2,TRBJ2-4,CASGLAGVGAAKNIQYF,TGTGCCAGCGGGCTAGCGGGAGTGGGTGCGGCCAAAAACATTCAGTACTTC
TRBV4-3,once,TRBD1,TRBJ1-6,CASSPGQAVTPLHF,TGCGCCAGCAGCCCGGGACAGGCGGTGACACCCCTCCACTTT
TRBV6-5,-,TRBD1,TRBJ1-1,CASSYRQGGIGTEAFF,TGTGCCAGCAGCTACAGACAGGGGGGTATAGGCACTGAAGCTTTCTTT
TRBV12-3/TRBV12-4,-,-,TRBJ1-5,CASSIHINQPQHF,TGTGCCAGCAGCATCCATATCAATCAGCCCCAGCATTTT
TRBV5-6,-,-,TRBJ1-2,CASSDWGRQGHGYTF,TGTGCCAGCAGCGACTGGGGACGGCAGGGGCATGGCTACACCTTC
TRBV10-3,few,-,TRBJ2-7,CAISDPTRSSYEQYF,TGTGCCATCAGCGACCCAACTAGGAGCTCCTACGAGCAGTACTTC
TRBV4-2,-,-,TRBJ2-3,CASSQYRDLGEDTQYF,TGTGCCAGCAGCCAATACCGGGACCTTGGGGAGGATACGCAGTATTTT
TRBV4-2,-,TRBD2,TRBJ2-1,CASSRGERDRGNEQFF,TGTGCCAGCAGCCGAGGAGAGCGGGATAGAGGCAATGAGCAGTTCTTC
TRBV30,-,-,TRBJ1-6,CAWNSNSPLHF,TGTGCCTGGAATTCGAATTCACCCCTCCACTTT
TRBV20-1,few,-,TRBJ2-5,CSARWGHQETQYF,TGCAGTGCTAGATGGGGCCATCAAGAGACCCAGTACTTC
TRBV15,-,-,TRBJ2-1,CATSVGRLQVIANEQFF,TGTGCCACCAGCGTAGGCAGATTACAGGTTATCGCGAATGAGCAGTTCTTC
TRBV21-1,few,-,TRBJ1-5,CASSKGGDQPQHF,TGTGCCAGCAGCAAAGGGGGGGACCAGCCCCAGCATTTT
TRBV20-1,few,TRBD1,TRBJ1-2,CSAREPGGRGKNYGYTF,TGCAGTGCTAGAGAGCCAGGGGGCAGAGGGAAGAACTATGGCTACACCTTC
TRBV19,medium-sized,TRBD1,TRBJ1-2,CASSIPGTGHGYTF,TGTGCCAGTAGTATACCTGGGACAGGGCATGGCTACACCTTC
TRBV7-9,-,-,TRBJ1-2,CASSFLGEYGYTF,TGTGCCAGCAGCTTTTTAGGGGAGTATGGCTACACCTTC
TRBV20-1,-,-,TRBJ1-2,CSARVMDGIYGYTF,TGCAGTGCTAGAGTCATGGACGGGATCTATGGCTACACCTTC
TRBV7-9,-,TRBD1,TRBJ2-7,CASSLGGTGGRKYF,TGTGCCAGCAGCTTAGGCGGGACAGGGGGTAGAAAGTACTTC
TRBV10-3,-,-,TRBJ1-5,CAISERGGPDSNQPQRF,TGTGCCATCAGTGAACGGGGCGGTCCTGATAGCAATCAGCCCCAGCGTTTT
TRBV19,-,-,TRBJ1-5,CASSISGHSNQPQHF,TGTGCCAGTAGTATCTCCGGTCATAGCAATCAGCCCCAGCATTTT
TRBV7-3,few,-,TRBJ2-2,CASSLNRAGELFF,TGTGCCAGCAGCTTAAACCGGGCCGGGGAGCTGTTTTTT
TRBV7-2,-,-,TRBJ2-7,CASSLSRVSPEQYF,TGTGCCAGCAGTCTGTCCAGGGTGAGTCCCGAGCAGTACTTC
TRBV7-2,-,TRBD2,TRBJ2-5,CASSRSSGGGQETQYF,TGTGCCAGCAGCCGCTCTAGCGGGGGGGGGCAAGAGACCCAGTACTTC
TRBV7-2,-,TRBD2,TRBJ2-5,CASSRQRGQETQYF,TGTGCCAGCAGTCGGCAGCGGGGCCAAGAGACCCAGTACTTC
TRBV7-2,-,-,TRBJ2-7,CASSPPRGAYEQYF,TGTGCCAGCAGCCCCCCCCGGGGAGCCTACGAGCAGTACTTC
TRBV20-1,-,-,TRBJ1-2,CSARVWFEGDGYTF,TGCAGTGCTAGAGTCTGGTTCGAAGGAGATGGCTACACCTTC
TRBV7-8,-,-,TRBJ1-2,CASSPSGDTYGYTF,TGTGCCAGCAGCCCGTCGGGGGATACCTATGGCTACACCTTC
TRBV7-8,-,TRBD2,TRBJ2-3,CASALTSGASTDTQYF,TGTGCCAGCGCCCTAACTAGCGGGGCTAGCACAGATACGCAGTATTTT
TRBV20-1,few,TRBD2,TRBJ2-7,CSARDSGTVNYEQYF,TGCAGTGCTAGAGATAGCGGGACGGTAAACTACGAGCAGTACTTC
TRBV7-2,-,-,TRBJ2-3,CASSPRRPSTDTQYF,TGTGCCAGCAGCCCCCGGAGACCTAGCACAGATACGCAGTATTTT
TRBV20-1,few,-,TRBJ1-1,CSASPPLGFTEAFF,TGCAGTGCTAGCCCTCCTTTGGGGTTCACTGAAGCTTTCTTT
TRBV9,-,TRBD1,TRBJ1-2,CASSVDRVDGYTF,TGTGCCAGCAGCGTCGACAGGGTTGATGGCTACACCTTC
TRBV11-3,-,-,TRBJ2-5,CASSRTPETQYF,TGTGCCAGCAGCAGGACCCCGGAGACCCAGTACTTC